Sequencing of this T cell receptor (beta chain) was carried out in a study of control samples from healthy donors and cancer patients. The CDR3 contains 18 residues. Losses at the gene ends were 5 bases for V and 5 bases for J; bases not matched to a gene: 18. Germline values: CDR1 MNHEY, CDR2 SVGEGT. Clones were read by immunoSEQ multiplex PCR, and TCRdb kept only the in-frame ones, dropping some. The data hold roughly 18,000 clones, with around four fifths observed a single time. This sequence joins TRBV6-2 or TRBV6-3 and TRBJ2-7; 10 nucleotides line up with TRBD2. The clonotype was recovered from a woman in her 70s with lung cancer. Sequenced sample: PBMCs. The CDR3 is CASSTPTSGPGFRHEQYF. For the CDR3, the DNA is TGTGCCAGCAGTACCCCGACTAGCGGGCCTGGGTTCCGCCACGAGCAGTACTTC.